This TCR beta chain was sequenced for a study of shared clonotypes between healthy human individuals. Assay: immunoSEQ multiplex PCR; the TCRdb copy retains only in-frame clones and omits some. The repertoire consists of approximately 2.1 million clones, with more than 80% occurring once and the leading ten covering 0.39%. The study, taken as a whole, reports: Larger estimated richness was generally seen in naive subsets than in memory subsets.

Regarding this clone: The antigen is undetermined.

CDR3 size: 15 residues. V was clipped by 4 bases and J by 7 bases; unmatched bases: 7. The V gene's germline CDR1 is MDHEN and CDR2 SYDVKM. The sample comprised naive CD4+ T cells from PBMCs. The sample's subset: CD45RA+ positively selected. The chain recombines TRBV28 with TRBJ2-4; 10 bases are a match to TRBD1. This clonotype was sampled from a young man in good health. Some clones in this sample may be carry-over from other donors' samples. CDR3 residues: CASSSDRQGANIQYF. CDR3 nucleotides: TGTGCCAGCAGTTCTGACCGACAGGGGGCGAACATTCAGTACTTC.